This T cell receptor beta chain emerged from a study of blood T cell repertoires in COVID-19. The CDR3 runs 14 residues. Germline CDR1 SGHTA, CDR2 FQGTGA. V lost 2 bases and J lost 8; bases outside the gene matches: 6. Per the original data handling: How many nucleated cells were present was estimated from reference gene primer amplification. Produced via immunoSEQ multiplex PCR; TCRdb's table is partial and in-frame only. D and trimming come from the DNA, and the V and J calls and clone size come from that table. The sample has 120,000 to 150,000 clones, approximately 88% seen once. All enrollees were roughly 18 to 100 years old and from around 25 US areas.

The clonotype comes from a woman in her twenties or thirties with acute COVID-19. The sequenced sample was PBMCs or T cells enriched from blood (not recorded which). V usage is TRBV7-3 and J usage is TRBJ2-1, with TRBD2 identical over 7 bases. The CDR3 spells CASSLGGRGDEQFF. The CDR3 region has the DNA TGTGCCAGCAGCTTAGGTGGGAGGGGCGATGAGCAGTTCTTC.